The subject of this entry is one T cell receptor (beta chain). Its antigen is undetermined. The CDR3 sequence is 15 residues long. Trimming removed 0 bases at V and 5 bases at J, with 13 bases between. Germline CDR1 ENHRY, CDR2 SYGVKD. The data belong to a study of T cell responses to AZD1222 COVID-19 vaccine. Broader study findings: Spike-specific TCR repertoires showed rising breadth and depth after two AZD1222 doses. Baseline seropositives among AZD1222 recipients totaled only 5 or 6.

Measured with immunoSEQ multiplex PCR; TCRdb has only the in-frame clones, and not every one. The sample yields over 150,000 clones, roughly 92% seen once. This material consisted of peripheral blood, taken on day 0 of AZD1222 vaccination. The rearrangement links TRBV10-3 to TRBJ2-5; D gene ambiguous. This TCR derives from an adult in good health. As DNA, the CDR3 is TGTGCCATCAGTGAGTCGGGCCAAGGCACTGAGACCCAGTACTTC. Encoded protein: CAISESGQGTETQYF.